This T cell receptor (beta chain) was sequenced for a study of siplizumab effects on memory and regulatory T cells. The repertoire was sequenced with immunoSEQ multiplex PCR; TCRdb's copy has only in-frame clones and lacks some. The repertoire holds some 100,000 clones, with about 90% as singletons. This CDR3 has 13 residues. The germline V and J ends were trimmed by 8 bases and 4 bases, with 13 bases remaining between them. In germline, CDR1 is MNHEY, CDR2 SMNVEV (reference sequence). Sequencing input: CD4+ T cells sorted from blood. The receptor's source is a human donor in good health. Some clones in this sample may be carry-over from other donors' samples. The rearrangement links TRBV27 to TRBJ2-3, with D unresolved. Here the CDR3 reads CASGYRGADTQYF. CDR3 coding DNA: TGTGCCAGCGGGTACCGAGGAGCAGATACGCAGTATTTT.